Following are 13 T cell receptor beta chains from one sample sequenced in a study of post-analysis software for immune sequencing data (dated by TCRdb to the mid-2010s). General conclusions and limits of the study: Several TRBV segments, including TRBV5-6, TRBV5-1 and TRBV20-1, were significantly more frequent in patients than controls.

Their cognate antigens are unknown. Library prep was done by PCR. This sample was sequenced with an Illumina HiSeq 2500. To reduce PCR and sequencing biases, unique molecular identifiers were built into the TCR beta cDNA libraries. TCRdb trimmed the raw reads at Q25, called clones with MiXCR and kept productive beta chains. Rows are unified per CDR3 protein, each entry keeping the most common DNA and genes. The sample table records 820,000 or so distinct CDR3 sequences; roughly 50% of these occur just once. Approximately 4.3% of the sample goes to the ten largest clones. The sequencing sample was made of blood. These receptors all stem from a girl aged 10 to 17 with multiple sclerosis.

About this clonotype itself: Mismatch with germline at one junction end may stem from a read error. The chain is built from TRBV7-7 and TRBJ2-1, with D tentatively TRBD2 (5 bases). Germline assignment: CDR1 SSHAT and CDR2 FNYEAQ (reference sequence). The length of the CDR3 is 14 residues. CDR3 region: CASSLATSTNEQFF. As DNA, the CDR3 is TGTGCTAGCAGCTTAGCCACTAGTACCAATGAGCAGTTCTTC.

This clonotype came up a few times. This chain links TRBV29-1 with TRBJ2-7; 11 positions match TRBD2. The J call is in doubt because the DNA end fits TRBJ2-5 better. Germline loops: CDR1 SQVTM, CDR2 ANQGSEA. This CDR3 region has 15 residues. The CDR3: CSVEGPSGGRETQYF. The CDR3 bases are TGCAGCGTTGAAGGACCTAGCGGGGGGAGAGAGACCCAGTACTTC.

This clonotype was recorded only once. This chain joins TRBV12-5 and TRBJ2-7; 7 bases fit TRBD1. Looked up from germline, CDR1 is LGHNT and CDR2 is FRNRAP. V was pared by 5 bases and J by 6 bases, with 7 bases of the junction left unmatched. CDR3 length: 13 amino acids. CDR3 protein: CASGPGQTCEQYF. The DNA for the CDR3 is TGTGCTAGTGGTCCGGGACAGACTTGCGAGCAGTACTTC. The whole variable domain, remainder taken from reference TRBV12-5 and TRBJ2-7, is DARVTQTPRHKVTEMGQEVTMRCQPILGHNTVFWYRQTMMQGLELLAYFRNRAPLDDSGMPKDRFSAEMPDATLATLKIQPSEPRDSAVYFCASGPGQTCEQYFGPGTRLTVT.

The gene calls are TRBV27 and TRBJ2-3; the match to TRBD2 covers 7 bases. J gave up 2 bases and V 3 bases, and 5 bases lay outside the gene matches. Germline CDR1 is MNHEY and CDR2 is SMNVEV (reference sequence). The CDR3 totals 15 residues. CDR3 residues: CASSFRLAPTDTQYF. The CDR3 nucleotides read TGTGCCAGCAGTTTTCGACTAGCTCCCACAGATACGCAGTATTTT.

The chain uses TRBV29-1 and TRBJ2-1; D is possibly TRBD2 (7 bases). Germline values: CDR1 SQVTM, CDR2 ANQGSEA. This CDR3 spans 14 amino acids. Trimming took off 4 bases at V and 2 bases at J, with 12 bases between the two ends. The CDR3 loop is CSVVRGGPYNEQFF. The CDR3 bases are TGCAGCGTTGTTAGGGGGGGTCCCTACAATGAGCAGTTCTTC.

CDR3 DNA: TGCAGTGCTAGAGAGGTCGTCGGACCCTACGAGCAGTACTTC. Protein sequence: CSAREVVGPYEQYF. J is TRBJ2-7 and V is TRBV20-1; no clear D gene. Germline V gene data show CDR1 as DFQATT and CDR2 as SNEGSKA (reference sequence). This CDR3 region has 14 residues. The V end was cut by 0 bases, the J end by 2 bases, with 11 bases between.

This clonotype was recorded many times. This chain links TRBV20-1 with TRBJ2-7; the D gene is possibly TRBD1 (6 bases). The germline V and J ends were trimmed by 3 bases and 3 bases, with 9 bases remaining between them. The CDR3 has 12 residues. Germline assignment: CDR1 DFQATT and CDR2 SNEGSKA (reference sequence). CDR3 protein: CSASGTNYEQYF. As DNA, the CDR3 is TGCAGTGCTAGTGGGACAAACTACGAGCAGTACTTC.

In DNA, the CDR3 is TGTGCCAGCAGCGCCCGGACAGTAAGCTCCTACGAGCAGTACTTC. Its protein product is CASSARTVSSYEQYF. The chain combines TRBV7-9 with TRBJ2-7; perhaps TRBD1 as D (6 bases). V lost 5 bases, J lost 0 bases, and 14 bases lay in between. The length of the CDR3 is 15 residues. CDR1 and CDR2 from the germline V gene are SEHNR and FQNEAQ (reference sequence).

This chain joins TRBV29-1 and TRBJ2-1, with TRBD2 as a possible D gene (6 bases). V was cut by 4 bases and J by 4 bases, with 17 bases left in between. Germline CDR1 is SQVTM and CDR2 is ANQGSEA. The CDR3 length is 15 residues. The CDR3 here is CSVVKGTAGYNEQFF. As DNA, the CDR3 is TGCAGCGTTGTAAAGGGAACCGCGGGATACAATGAGCAGTTCTTC.

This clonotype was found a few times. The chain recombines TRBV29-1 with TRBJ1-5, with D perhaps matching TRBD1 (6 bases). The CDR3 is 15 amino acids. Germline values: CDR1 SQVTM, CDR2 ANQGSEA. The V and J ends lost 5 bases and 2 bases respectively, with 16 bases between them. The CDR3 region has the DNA TGCAGCGTTTCTCAGGGACAAGGCGGCAATCAGCCCCAGCATTTT. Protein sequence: CSVSQGQGGNQPQHF.

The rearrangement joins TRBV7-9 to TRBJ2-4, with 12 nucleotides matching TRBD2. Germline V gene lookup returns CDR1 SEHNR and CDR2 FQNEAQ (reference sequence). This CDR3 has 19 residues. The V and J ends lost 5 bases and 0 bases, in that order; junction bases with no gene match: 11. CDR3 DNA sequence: TGTGCCAGCAGCGGACGGACTAGCGGGGATCGACTAGCCAAAAACATTCAGTACTTC. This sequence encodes CASSGRTSGDRLAKNIQYF. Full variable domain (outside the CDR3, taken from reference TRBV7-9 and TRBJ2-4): DTGVSQNPRHKITKRGQNVTFRCDPISEHNRLYWYRQTLGQGPEFLTYFQNEAQLEKSRLLSDRFSAERPKGSFSTLEIQRTEQGDSAMYLCASSGRTSGDRLAKNIQYFGAGTRLSVL.

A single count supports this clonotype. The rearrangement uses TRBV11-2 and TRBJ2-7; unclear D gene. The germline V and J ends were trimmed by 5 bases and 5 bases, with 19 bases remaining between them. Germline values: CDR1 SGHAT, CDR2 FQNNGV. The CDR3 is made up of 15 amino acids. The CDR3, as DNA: TGTGCCAGCAGCCAAAGAGTGGCTAAGTCCGACGAGCAGTACTTC. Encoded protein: CASSQRVAKSDEQYF.

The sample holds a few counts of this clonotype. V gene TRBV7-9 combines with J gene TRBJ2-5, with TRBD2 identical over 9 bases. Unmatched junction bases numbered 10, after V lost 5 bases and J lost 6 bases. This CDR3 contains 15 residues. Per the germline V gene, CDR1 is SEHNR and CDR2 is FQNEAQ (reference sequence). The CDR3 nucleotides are TGTGCCAGCAGCGACCGGGGACTAGCTTCAAAGACCCAGTACTTC. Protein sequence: CASSDRGLASKTQYF.